This T cell receptor (beta chain) was recovered during a study of T cells in women clearing cervical HPV infection. Overall study context: Blood came at first lesion visit for cases, post-clearance for controls. Study-level findings and limits: CIN3+ cases had significantly higher TCR richness than controls; evenness did not differ. Cases carried less TRBV6-7 than controls: approximately 0.1% versus 0.16%.

With regard to this clone: The antigen remains undetermined. The missing CDR3 end, 3 residues past where the read stops, is filled in from the germline J gene.

V shed 4 bases and J shed 5 bases, with 17 bases lying between them. The CDR3 runs 15 residues. Genomic DNA, averaging roughly 1,200 ng per sample, yielded TCR beta CDR3 via immunoSEQ. Libraries were prepared by immunoSEQ multiplex PCR; TCRdb keeps only in-frame clonotypes and omits some of them. The listing records about 36,000 clones. The sequencing input was blood buffy coat. The TCR originated in a woman aged 18-69 years with a cervical HPV16 infection that either progressed to CIN3+ or cleared (not recorded which). This chain connects TRBV12-3 or TRBV12-4 to TRBJ2-5, with a possible D match to TRBD2 (6 bases). Incomplete CDR3 DNA: TGTGCCAGCAGTTCCGGCCAGACTAGGATGGAGACC. It is translated as CASSSGQTRMET. The whole CDR3 protein is CASSSGQTRMETQYF.